This TCR beta chain is from a study of blood T cell repertoires in COVID-19. As for the study in general: Researchers got acute and convalescent COVID-19 samples from the United States, Italy and Spain. Sources were T cells, B-cell-depleted T cells, or PBMCs; the material itself was cDNA or gDNA.

In germline, CDR1 is WSHSY, CDR2 SAAADI. The CDR3 contains 13 residues. The J segment lost 4 bases and the V segment lost 7 bases, leaving 7 bases of the junction unmatched. As handled by the study authors: The authors estimated nucleated cell counts from reference gene primer amplification. Sequenced by immunoSEQ multiplex PCR; TCRdb stores in-frame clones only, minus some. The V and J calls and clone size come from that table; D and trimming were worked out from the DNA. This table holds just over 50,000 clones, 85% to 90% found once. Sequences were obtained from peripheral blood. This TCR derives from a man between 65 and 79 years old with acute or convalescent COVID-19. The chain links TRBV10-2 to TRBJ2-7; 7 nucleotides match TRBD2. This CDR3 reads CASTLAAQYEQYF. The CDR3, as DNA: TGCGCCAGCACCCTAGCGGCCCAATACGAGCAGTACTTC.